The entry that follows covers one T cell receptor (beta chain) sequence. Its antigen is currently unknown. The data derive from a study of identical twins. TCRdb analysed the 5' RACE reads with MiXCR anew, one entry per CDR3 protein. Among about 340,000 distinct CDR3 sequences listed, roughly an eighth were seen once. Study conclusions and caveats: Within twin pairs, the out-of-frame alpha sequences they shared showed excess low generation probability. Cross-sectional statistical analysis, not tracking of the same donors, underpinned the conclusions.

The same specimen was also included in a second study, on yellow fever vaccine responses in identical twins.

The specimen sequenced was CD8+ T cells sorted from blood. This sequence was found in a woman in her late teens or twenties in good health.

The chain's CDR3 is CASSPLASEQYV. The CDR3 coding sequence is TGTGCCAGCAGCCCTCTTGCAAGCGAGCAGTACGTC. The rearrangement uses TRBV7-8 and TRBJ2-7; D not certain. Germline V gene sequence: CDR1 SGHVS, CDR2 FQNEAQ. This CDR3 has 12 residues. Trimming took 5 bases from V and 6 from J, leaving 11 bases between them.